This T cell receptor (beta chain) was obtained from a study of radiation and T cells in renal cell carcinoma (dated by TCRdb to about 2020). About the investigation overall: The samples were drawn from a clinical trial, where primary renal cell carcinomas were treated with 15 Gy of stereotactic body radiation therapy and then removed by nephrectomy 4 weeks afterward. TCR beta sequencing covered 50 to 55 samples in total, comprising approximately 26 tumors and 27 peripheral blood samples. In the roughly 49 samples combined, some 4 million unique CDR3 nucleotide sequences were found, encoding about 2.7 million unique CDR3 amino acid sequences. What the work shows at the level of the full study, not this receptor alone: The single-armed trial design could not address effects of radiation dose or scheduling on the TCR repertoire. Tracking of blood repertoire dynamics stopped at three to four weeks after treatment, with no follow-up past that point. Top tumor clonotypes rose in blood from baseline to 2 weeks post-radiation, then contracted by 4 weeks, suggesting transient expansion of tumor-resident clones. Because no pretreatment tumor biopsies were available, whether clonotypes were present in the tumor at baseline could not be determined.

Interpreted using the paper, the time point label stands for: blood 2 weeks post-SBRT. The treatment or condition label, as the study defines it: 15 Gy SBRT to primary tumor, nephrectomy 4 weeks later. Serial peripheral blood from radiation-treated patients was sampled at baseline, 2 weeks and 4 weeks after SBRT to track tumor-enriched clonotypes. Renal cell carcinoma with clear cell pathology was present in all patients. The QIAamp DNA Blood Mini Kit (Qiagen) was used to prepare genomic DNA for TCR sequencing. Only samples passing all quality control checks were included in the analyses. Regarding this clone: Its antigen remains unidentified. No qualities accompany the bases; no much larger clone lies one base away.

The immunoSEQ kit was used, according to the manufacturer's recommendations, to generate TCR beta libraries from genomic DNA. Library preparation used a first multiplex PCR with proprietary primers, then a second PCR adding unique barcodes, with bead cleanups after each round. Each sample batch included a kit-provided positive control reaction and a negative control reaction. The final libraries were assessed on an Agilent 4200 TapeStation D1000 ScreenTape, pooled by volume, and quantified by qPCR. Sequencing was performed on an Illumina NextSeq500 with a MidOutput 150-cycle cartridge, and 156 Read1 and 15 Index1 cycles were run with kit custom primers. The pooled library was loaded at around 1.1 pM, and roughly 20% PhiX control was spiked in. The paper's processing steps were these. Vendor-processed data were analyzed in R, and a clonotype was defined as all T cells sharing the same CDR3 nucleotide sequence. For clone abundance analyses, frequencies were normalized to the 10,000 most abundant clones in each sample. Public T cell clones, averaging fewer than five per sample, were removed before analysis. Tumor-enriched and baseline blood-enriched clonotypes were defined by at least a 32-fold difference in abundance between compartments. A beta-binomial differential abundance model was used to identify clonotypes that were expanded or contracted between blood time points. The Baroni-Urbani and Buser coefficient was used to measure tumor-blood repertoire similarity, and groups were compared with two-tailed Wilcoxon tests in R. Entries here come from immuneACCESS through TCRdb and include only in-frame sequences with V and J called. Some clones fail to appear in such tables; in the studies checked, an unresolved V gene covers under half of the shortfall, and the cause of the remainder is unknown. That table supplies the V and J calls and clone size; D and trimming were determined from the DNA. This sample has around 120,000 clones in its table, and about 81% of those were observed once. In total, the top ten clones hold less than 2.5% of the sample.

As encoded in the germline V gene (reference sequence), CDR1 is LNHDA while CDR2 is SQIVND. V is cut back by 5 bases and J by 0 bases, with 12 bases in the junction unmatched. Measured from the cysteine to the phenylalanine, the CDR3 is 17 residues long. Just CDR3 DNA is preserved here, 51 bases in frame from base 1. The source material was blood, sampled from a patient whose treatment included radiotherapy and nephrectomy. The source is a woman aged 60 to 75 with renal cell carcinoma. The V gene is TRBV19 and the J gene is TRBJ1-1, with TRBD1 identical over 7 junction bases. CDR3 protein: CASSPPTGSLMNTEAFF. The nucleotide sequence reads TGTGCCAGTAGTCCGCCGACAGGGTCCCTTATGAACACTGAAGCTTTCTTT.